This T cell receptor (beta chain) is from a study of blood T cell repertoires in COVID-19. Study in general: From the United States, Italy and Spain came samples of acute and convalescent COVID-19.

CDR3 length: 14 amino acids. CDR1 is KGHSH, CDR2 LQKENI, per germline. V was cut by 6 bases and J by 11 bases, with 20 bases left in between. Repertoires were generated with immunoSEQ multiplex PCR, while TCRdb's copy carries only in-frame clones and drops some. The sample gives 200,000 to 250,000 clones, about nine tenths of which show up once; over 6% is in the top ten. Recruits, aged roughly 18 to 89 years, lived in 24 US areas. Categorization into cohorts depended on clinical history that participants reported. The sample taken for sequencing was PBMCs or T cells enriched from blood (not recorded which). The receptor was derived from a woman in her twenties or thirties with acute COVID-19. The chain uses TRBV18 and TRBJ1-5; D uncertain. The DNA of the CDR3 is TGTGCCAGCTCCAAGACTGGCCCCGGGGAGGCCCAGCATTTT. It is translated as CASSKTGPGEAQHF.